The 22 T cell receptor beta chains below come from one sample, sequenced in a study of control samples from healthy donors and cancer patients. Clones were read by immunoSEQ multiplex PCR, and TCRdb kept only the in-frame ones, dropping some. The table includes some 89,000 clones, more than 75% detected once. What was sequenced was blood. These receptors originate from a woman in her thirties or forties in good health.

This sequence joins TRBV14 and TRBJ1-2; no reliable D call. CDR3 length: 15 amino acids. V shed 5 bases and J shed 4 bases, with 17 bases lying between them. Germline assignment: CDR1 SGHDN and CDR2 FVKESK. CDR3 amino acids: CASSRSSGRGYGYTF. The DNA of the CDR3 is TGTGCCAGCAGCAGGAGTAGCGGTCGGGGCTATGGCTACACCTTC.

The rearrangement joins TRBV28 to TRBJ1-1, with 7 bases fitting TRBD1. With V trimmed by 8 bases and J by 8 bases, 2 bases remained unmatched. Germline lookup yields CDR1 MDHEN and CDR2 SYDVKM. This CDR3 is built from 10 residues. CDR3 DNA sequence: TGTGCCAGCGTGGACAGGGAAGCTTTCTTT. As protein: CASVDREAFF.

The V gene is TRBV24-1, the J gene TRBJ1-5; D remains ambiguous. Trimming took 3 bases from V and 0 from J, leaving 17 bases between them. The germline V gene has CDR1 KGHDR and CDR2 SFDVKD. The CDR3 is 18 amino acids. CDR3 residues: CATSDHKEGTYSNQPQHF. The CDR3 region has the DNA TGTGCCACCAGTGATCATAAGGAGGGCACTTATAGCAATCAGCCCCAGCATTTT.

The chain links TRBV10-3 to TRBJ1-3, with TRBD1 matching over 11 bases. V lost 7 bases, J lost 2 bases, and 16 bases stayed unmatched. The CDR3 sequence is 19 residues long. Looked up from germline, CDR1 is ENHRY and CDR2 is SYGVKD. This chain's CDR3 is CAIKSARTGGAQTGNTIYF. Here the CDR3 DNA reads TGTGCCATCAAAAGTGCCCGGACAGGGGGCGCCCAGACTGGAAACACCATATATTTT.

This chain uses TRBV3-1 (or the pseudogene TRBV3-2) with TRBJ1-4; D may be TRBD1 (5 bases). Germline V gives CDR1 LGHDT, CDR2 YNNKEL (reference sequence). Between the trimmed V and J ends, which lost 4 bases and 2 bases, there was a span of 14 bases. The CDR3 loop spans 16 amino acids. The CDR3 region is CASSLNKGRTNEKLFF. In DNA form, the CDR3 reads TGTGCCAGCAGCCTGAACAAGGGGCGGACTAATGAAAAACTGTTTTTT.

V and J are TRBV11-3 and TRBJ2-1, with 7 bases matching TRBD1. V lost 5 bases and J lost 1; bases outside the gene matches: 2. CDR1 and CDR2 (germline): SGHNT, YENEEA. CDR3 length: 14 amino acids. CDR3 sequence: CASSRDSSYNEQFF. CDR3 bases: TGTGCCAGCAGCAGGGACAGTTCCTACAATGAGCAGTTCTTC.

This clone appeared once. The chain uses TRBV12-5 and TRBJ1-3, with D possibly being TRBD1 (6 bases). V was shortened by 6 bases and J by 0 bases, with 9 bases between the two germline ends. The CDR3 sequence is 14 residues long. CDR1 and CDR2 (germline): LGHNT, FRNRAP. In nucleotides, the CDR3 is TGTGCTAGTGGGCAGGACAGCTCTGGAAACACCATATATTTT. Translation gives CASGQDSSGNTIYF.

The DNA for the CDR3 is TGTGCCAGCAGCCTCTCTAAGGGGCTAACCTACAATGAGCAGTTCTTC. Its protein product is CASSLSKGLTYNEQFF. V and J are TRBV3-1 (or the pseudogene TRBV3-2) and TRBJ2-1, with a possible D match to TRBD1 (5 bases). The CDR3 runs 16 residues. The ends were cut back, 4 bases at V and 2 bases at J, with 15 bases in the middle. The germline gives CDR1 LGHDT, CDR2 YNNKEL (reference sequence).

The V gene is TRBV7-9, the J gene TRBJ1-4, with D possibly matching TRBD1 (6 bases). Deletions cut 5 bases from V and 5 bases from J, with 18 bases between. Germline V gene lookup returns CDR1 SEHNR and CDR2 FQNEAQ (reference sequence). The CDR3 covers 16 residues. The DNA for the CDR3 is TGTGCCAGCAGCCCTTCGGTGGGGGGGCTCAATGAAAAACTGTTTTTT. Amino acids: CASSPSVGGLNEKLFF.

The CDR3 loop is CAWSVEGLVKVTEAFF. Here the CDR3 DNA reads TGTGCCTGGAGTGTCGAGGGGCTCGTGAAGGTCACTGAAGCTTTCTTT. This sequence joins TRBV30 and TRBJ1-1, with D maybe TRBD1 (5 bases). The CDR3 is made up of 16 amino acids. V was cut by 0 bases and J by 4 bases, with 18 bases left in between. Germline CDR1 reads GTSNPN; CDR2 reads SVGIG (reference sequence).

The chain joins TRBV6-6 to TRBJ1-6; 10 nucleotides line up with TRBD1. Trimming took 4 bases from V and 8 from J; bases not matched to a gene: 2. Germline loops: CDR1 MNHNY, CDR2 SVGAGI (reference sequence). CDR3 length equals 14 residues. The CDR3 reads CASSSGTGDSPLHF. CDR3 nucleotides: TGTGCCAGCAGTTCCGGGACAGGGGATTCACCCCTCCACTTT.

The chain employs TRBV5-5 and TRBJ1-4, with D uncertain. The CDR3 length is 15 residues. Trimming pared 4 bases from V and 3 bases from J, leaving 13 bases between. In germline, CDR1 is SGHKS, CDR2 YYEKEE (reference sequence). The CDR3 nucleotides read TGTGCCAGCAGCATGACTAGTCGGGCTAATGAAAAACTGTTTTTT. Its protein is CASSMTSRANEKLFF.

This clone was observed once. V gene TRBV10-3 combines with J gene TRBJ1-4; weak D call: TRBD1 (5 bases). This CDR3 is 16 amino acids long. The V gene's germline CDR1 is ENHRY and CDR2 SYGVKD. V lost 3 bases, J lost 5 bases, and 16 bases lay in between. CDR3 amino acids: CAISDSGGAGNEKLFF. CDR3 coding DNA: TGTGCCATCAGTGATAGTGGCGGGGCGGGGAATGAAAAACTGTTTTTT.

CDR3 in DNA: TGTGCCAGCTCACCACTTAAGGGGCAAGCTTTCTTT. This codes for CASSPLKGQAFF. The chain employs TRBV18 and TRBJ1-1, with D possibly being TRBD1 (5 bases). V shed 1 base and J shed 9 bases, with 9 bases lying between them. The CDR3 spans 12 residues. Germline V gene lookup returns CDR1 KGHSH and CDR2 LQKENI.

The chain recombines TRBV12-2 with TRBJ1-4. TRBV12-2 is deemed a pseudogene. CDR3 length: 16 amino acids. CDR3 in DNA: TGTGCAAGTCGCTTAAGGCAGATCTCGGTTAATGAAAAACTGTTTTTT. This translates into CASRLRQISVNEKLFF.

This chain uses TRBV9 with TRBJ2-5; 9 bases are a match to TRBD2. The germline V gene has CDR1 SGDLS and CDR2 YYNGEE. CDR3 length equals 15 residues. The ends lost 4 bases at V and 5 bases at J; junction bases unmatched: 9. The CDR3 spells CASSPRGGALETQYF. In DNA form, the CDR3 reads TGTGCCAGCAGCCCCCGCGGGGGGGCCTTGGAGACCCAGTACTTC.

The V gene is TRBV5-6, the J gene TRBJ1-1, with D tentatively TRBD1 (6 bases). CDR1 and CDR2 (germline): SGHDT, YYEEEE. V was trimmed by 2 bases and J by 0 bases, leaving 17 bases between them. CDR3 length: 17 amino acids. The CDR3 sequence: CASSLGTRGLMNTEAFF. CDR3 bases: TGTGCCAGCAGCTTAGGTACCAGGGGACTCATGAACACTGAAGCTTTCTTT.

This chain joins TRBV5-1 and TRBJ1-1; a possible D gene is TRBD1 (5 bases). This CDR3 comprises 12 residues. V was clipped by 0 bases and J by 10 bases, with 10 bases between them. Germline V gene data show CDR1 as SGHRS and CDR2 as YFSETQ. The CDR3 spells CASSLALGVAFF. The CDR3 bases are TGCGCCAGCAGCTTGGCCTTGGGGGTAGCTTTCTTT.

The chain uses TRBV18 and TRBJ2-3, with a weak D call TRBD1 (6 bases). The CDR3 has 15 residues. Per the germline V gene, CDR1 is KGHSH and CDR2 is LQKENI. The V end lost 2 bases, the J end lost 0 bases, and 9 bases lay between the germline ends. CDR3 bases: TGTGCCAGCTCACCAGGACAGACAAGCACAGATACGCAGTATTTT. Protein product: CASSPGQTSTDTQYF.

J is TRBJ1-2 and V is TRBV5-7, with D hard to call. TRBV5-7 is an ORF for which the function is uncertain. V shed 4 bases and J shed 14 bases, with 27 bases lying between them. The CDR3 sequence is 15 residues long. CDR3 nucleotides: TGTGCCAGCAGCCTACCGAGCGGGCTGGTCAAGGTTGGGACCTTC. This codes for CASSLPSGLVKVGTF.

This rearrangement joins TRBV18 to TRBJ1-5; D possibly corresponds to TRBD1 (5 bases). With 5 bases removed from V and 4 bases from J, the gap between germline ends came to 9 bases. The germline gives CDR1 KGHSH, CDR2 LQKENI. CDR3 size: 13 residues. The chain's CDR3 is CASSFDSNQPQHF. CDR3 sequence (DNA): TGTGCCAGCTCATTCGACAGTAATCAGCCCCAGCATTTT. The full variable domain, in which reference TRBV18 and TRBJ1-5 provide the parts outside the CDR3, is NAGVMQNPRHLVRRRGQEARLRCSPMKGHSHVYWYRQLPEEGLKFMVYLQKENIIDESGMPKERFSAEFPKEGPSILRIQQVVRGDSAAYFCASSFDSNQPQHFGDGTRLSIL.

The rearrangement uses TRBV18 and TRBJ1-1, with 7 positions matching TRBD1. Trimming took 5 bases from V and 4 from J; bases not matched to a gene: 4. Germline-derived CDR1 and CDR2 are KGHSH and LQKENI. The CDR3 length is 13 residues. Written as DNA, the CDR3 is TGTGCCAGCTCAGGCGACAGGGTCACTGAAGCTTTCTTT. Its protein product is CASSGDRVTEAFF.